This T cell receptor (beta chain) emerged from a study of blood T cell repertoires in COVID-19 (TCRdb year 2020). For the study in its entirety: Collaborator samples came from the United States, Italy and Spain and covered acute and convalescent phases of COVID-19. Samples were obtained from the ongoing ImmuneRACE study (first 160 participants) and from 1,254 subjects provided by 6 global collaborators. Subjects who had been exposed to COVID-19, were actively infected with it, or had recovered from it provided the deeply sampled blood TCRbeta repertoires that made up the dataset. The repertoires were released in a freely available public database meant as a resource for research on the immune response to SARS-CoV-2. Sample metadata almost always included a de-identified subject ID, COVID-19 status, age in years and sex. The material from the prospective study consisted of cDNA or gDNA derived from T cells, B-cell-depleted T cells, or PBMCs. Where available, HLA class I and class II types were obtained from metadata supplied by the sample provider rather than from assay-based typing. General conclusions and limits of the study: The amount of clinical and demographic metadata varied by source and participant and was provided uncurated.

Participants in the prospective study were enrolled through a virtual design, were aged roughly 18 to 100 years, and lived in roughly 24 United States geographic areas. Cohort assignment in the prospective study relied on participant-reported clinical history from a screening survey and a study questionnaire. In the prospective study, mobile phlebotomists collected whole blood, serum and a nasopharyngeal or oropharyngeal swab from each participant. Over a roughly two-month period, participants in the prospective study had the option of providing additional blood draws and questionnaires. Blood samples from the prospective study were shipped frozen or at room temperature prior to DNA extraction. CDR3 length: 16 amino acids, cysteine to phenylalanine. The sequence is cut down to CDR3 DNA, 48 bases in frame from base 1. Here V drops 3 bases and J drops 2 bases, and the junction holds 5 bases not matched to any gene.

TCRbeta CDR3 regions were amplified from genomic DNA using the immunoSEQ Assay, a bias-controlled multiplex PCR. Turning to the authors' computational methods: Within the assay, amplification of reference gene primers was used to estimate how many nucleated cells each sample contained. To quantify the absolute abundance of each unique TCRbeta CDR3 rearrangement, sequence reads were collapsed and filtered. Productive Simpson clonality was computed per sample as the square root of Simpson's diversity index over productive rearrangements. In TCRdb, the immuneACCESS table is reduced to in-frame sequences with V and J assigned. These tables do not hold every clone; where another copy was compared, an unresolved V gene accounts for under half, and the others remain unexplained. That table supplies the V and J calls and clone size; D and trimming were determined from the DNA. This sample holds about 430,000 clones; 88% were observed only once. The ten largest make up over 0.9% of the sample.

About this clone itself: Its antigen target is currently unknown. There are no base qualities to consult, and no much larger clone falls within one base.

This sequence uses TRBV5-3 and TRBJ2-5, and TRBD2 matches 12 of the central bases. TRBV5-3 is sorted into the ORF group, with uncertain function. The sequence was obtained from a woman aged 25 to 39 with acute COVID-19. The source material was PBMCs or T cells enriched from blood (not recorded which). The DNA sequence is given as TGTGCCAGAAGCTCACTAGCGGGGGGCCGACAAGAGACCCAGTACTTC. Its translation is CARSSLAGGRQETQYF.